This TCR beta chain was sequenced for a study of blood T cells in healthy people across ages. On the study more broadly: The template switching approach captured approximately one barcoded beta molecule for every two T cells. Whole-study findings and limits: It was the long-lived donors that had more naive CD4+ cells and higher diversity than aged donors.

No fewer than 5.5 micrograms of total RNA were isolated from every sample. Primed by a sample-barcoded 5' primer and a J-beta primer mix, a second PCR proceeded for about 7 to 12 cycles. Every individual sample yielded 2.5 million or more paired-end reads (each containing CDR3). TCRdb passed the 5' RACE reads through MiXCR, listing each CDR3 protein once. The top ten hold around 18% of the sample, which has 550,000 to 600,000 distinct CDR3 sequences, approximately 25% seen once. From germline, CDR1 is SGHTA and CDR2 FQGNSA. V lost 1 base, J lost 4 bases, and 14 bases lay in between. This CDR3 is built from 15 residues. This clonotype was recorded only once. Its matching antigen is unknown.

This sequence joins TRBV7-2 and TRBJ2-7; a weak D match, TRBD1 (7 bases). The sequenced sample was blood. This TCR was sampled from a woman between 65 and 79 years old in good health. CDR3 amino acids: CASSLGGTDVYEQYF. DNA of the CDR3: TGTGCCAGCAGCTTAGGCGGGACAGACGTTTACGAGCAGTACTTC.